Following are 24 T cell receptor beta chains from one sample sequenced in a study of cytomegalovirus exposure and HLA in healthy donors. TCRdb's table, derived via immunoSEQ multiplex PCR, lists solely in-frame clones and lacks some. The sample consists of around 240,000 clones, 90% of them appearing once. The specimen was PBMCs. The receptor set was obtained from a woman under 30 in good health and CMV-seronegative.

The chain combines TRBV7-9 with TRBJ2-1; tentative D call: TRBD2 (6 bases). There are 15 residues in the CDR3. Trimming pared 7 bases from V and 4 bases from J, leaving 17 bases between. Germline CDR1 and CDR2: SEHNR and FQNEAQ (reference sequence). CDR3: CASTPGLEGYNEQFF. The CDR3, as DNA: TGTGCCAGCACTCCAGGCTTGGAGGGGTACAATGAGCAGTTCTTC.

The chain joins TRBV5-1 to TRBJ2-3; 9 nucleotides agree with TRBD2. CDR1 and CDR2 (germline): SGHRS, YFSETQ. V was pared by 0 bases and J by 2 bases, with 7 bases of the junction left unmatched. The CDR3 is made up of 17 amino acids. This CDR3 is CASSLDLAGTNTDTQYF. As DNA, the CDR3 is TGCGCCAGCAGCTTGGATCTAGCGGGAACCAACACAGATACGCAGTATTTT.

This clone was seen only once. CDR3 loop: CASSHGTSPSTDTQYF. DNA for the CDR3: TGTGCCAGCAGCCACGGGACTAGCCCTAGCACAGATACGCAGTATTTT. The chain joins TRBV7-2 to TRBJ2-3; TRBD2 matches at 9 bases. The CDR3 is made up of 16 amino acids. J lost 0 bases, V lost 5 bases, and 6 bases had no gene match. Germline V gene data show CDR1 as SGHTA and CDR2 as FQGNSA.

The chain joins TRBV28 to TRBJ1-5; 7 bases line up with TRBD1. The germline V gene has CDR1 MDHEN and CDR2 SYDVKM. The CDR3 totals 19 residues. V shed 6 bases, J shed 4 bases, and the junction held 21 bases outside the gene matches. The CDR3 here is CASREYRGLGPRWNQPQHF. The CDR3 DNA follows: TGTGCCAGCAGGGAGTATAGGGGGCTGGGTCCCCGATGGAATCAGCCCCAGCATTTT. The full variable domain, completed using reference TRBV28 and TRBJ1-5, is DVKVTQSSRYLVKRTGEKVFLECVQDMDHENMFWYRQDPGLGLRLIYFSYDVKMKEKGDIPEGYSVSREKKERFSLILESASTNQTSMYLCASREYRGLGPRWNQPQHFGDGTRLSIL.

This chain uses TRBV13 with TRBJ1-1; TRBD1 aligns across 7 bases. The CDR3 runs to 15 residues. Per germline, CDR1 PRHDT and CDR2 FYEKMQ (reference sequence). Trimming cost V 5 bases and J 0 bases; bases outside gene matches: 6. The DNA of the CDR3 is TGTGCCAGCAGCCGGACCGGGACAGTGAACACTGAAGCTTTCTTT. Residues: CASSRTGTVNTEAFF. The complete variable domain, with remaining parts taken from reference TRBV13 and TRBJ1-1, reads AAGVIQSPRHLIKEKRETATLKCYPIPRHDTVYWYQQGPGQDPQFLISFYEKMQSDKGSIPDRFSAQQFSDYHSELNMSSLELGDSALYFCASSRTGTVNTEAFFGQGTRLTVV.

This clone has a single count. The chain couples TRBV19 to TRBJ1-3; the D is unclear. The V end lost 3 bases, the J end lost 2 bases, and 11 bases lay between the germline ends. The CDR3 extends over 15 amino acids. CDR1 and CDR2 from the germline V gene are LNHDA and SQIVND (reference sequence). CDR3 protein: CASSISARTGNTIYF. The CDR3 DNA is TGTGCCAGTAGTATCTCGGCCAGGACTGGAAACACCATATATTTT.

This chain links TRBV5-1 with TRBJ2-2; D is perhaps TRBD1 (6 bases). Per germline, CDR1 SGHRS and CDR2 YFSETQ. Trimming stripped 0 bases from V and 2 bases from J, with 11 bases between. The CDR3 runs to 16 residues. This chain's CDR3 is CASSLVIGGNTGELFF. CDR3 DNA: TGCGCCAGCAGCTTGGTAATAGGGGGAAACACCGGGGAGCTGTTTTTT. Combining the CDR3 with reference TRBV5-1 and TRBJ2-2 gives the whole variable domain KAGVTQTPRYLIKTRGQQVTLSCSPISGHRSVSWYQQTPGQGLQFLFEYFSETQRNKGNFPGRFSGRQFSNSRSEMNVSTLELGDSALYLCASSLVIGGNTGELFFGEGSRLTVL.

The chain is built from TRBV5-5 and TRBJ1-2; 12 bases are a match to TRBD1. The junction had 3 bases not matched to a gene; V was cut back by 1 base and J by 5 bases. The CDR3 is made up of 15 amino acids. Germline V CDR1 and CDR2: SGHKS, YYEKEE (reference sequence). The CDR3 reads CASSLWGQGAYGYTF. DNA of the CDR3: TGTGCCAGCAGCTTGTGGGGACAGGGGGCTTATGGCTACACCTTC.

The CDR3 DNA is TGTGCCAGCAGAGTACAGGGGAATAGCAATCAGCCCCAGCATTTT. Translation: CASRVQGNSNQPQHF. The chain employs TRBV6-5 and TRBJ1-5; TRBD1 aligns across 7 bases. Germline V CDR1 and CDR2: MNHEY, SVGAGI. The CDR3 contains 15 residues. V lost 6 bases, J lost 0 bases, and 5 bases stayed unmatched.

V gene TRBV5-4 combines with J gene TRBJ2-3; no clear D gene. Germline-derived CDR1 and CDR2 are SGHNT and YYREEE (reference sequence). V lost 4 bases and J 0 bases, leaving 12 bases between the germline ends. The CDR3 consists of 15 residues. The CDR3 here is CASSVRGASTDTQYF. CDR3 coding DNA: TGTGCCAGCAGCGTACGAGGAGCTAGCACAGATACGCAGTATTTT.

The gene calls are TRBV7-2 and TRBJ1-2; 12 bases align to TRBD1. Trimming at V came to 0 bases and at J to 2 bases, leaving 4 bases not matched to a gene. CDR1 is SGHTA, CDR2 FQGNSA, per germline. The length of the CDR3 is 17 residues. CDR3 nucleotides: TGTGCCAGCAGCTTAGCCTCGGGACAGGGGGCGAACTATGGCTACACCTTC. Amino acids: CASSLASGQGANYGYTF.

The chain joins TRBV15 to TRBJ1-4; D gene uncertain. Deletions cut 0 bases from V and 2 bases from J, with 10 bases between. Germline V CDR1 and CDR2: LNHNV, YYDKDF (reference sequence). This CDR3 has 16 residues. The CDR3 DNA sequence: TGTGCCACCAGCAGAGATCGCGGTGGTACTAATGAAAAACTGTTTTTT. Translated: CATSRDRGGTNEKLFF. The entire variable domain, with the rest obtained from reference TRBV15 and TRBJ1-4, is as follows: DAMVIQNPRYQVTQFGKPVTLSCSQTLNHNVMYWYQQKSSQAPKLLFHYYDKDFNNEADTPDNFQSRRPNTSFCFLDIRSPGLGDTAMYLCATSRDRGGTNEKLFFGSGTQLSVL.

The chain is built from TRBV27 and TRBJ2-1, with 7 bases matching TRBD2. The CDR3 loop spans 15 amino acids. V gave up 4 bases and J gave up 0 bases; unmatched junction bases: 3. CDR1 and CDR2 (germline): MNHEY, SMNVEV (reference sequence). CDR3 nucleotides: TGTGCCAGCAGTTCAACGGGGGGCTCCTACAATGAGCAGTTCTTC. Its protein product is CASSSTGGSYNEQFF.

The J gene is TRBJ2-1, the V gene TRBV4-1, with D perhaps TRBD1 (6 bases). Deletions cut 4 bases from V and 4 bases from J, with 11 bases between. Germline loops: CDR1 MGHRA, CDR2 YSYEKL. The CDR3 has 14 amino acids. This CDR3 is CASSLEGQYNEQFF. CDR3 nucleotide sequence: TGCGCCAGCAGCCTCGAAGGACAGTACAATGAGCAGTTCTTC.

This clone was counted a single time. This chain joins TRBV10-2 and TRBJ1-1, with D unclear. V gave up 8 bases and J gave up 0 bases, with 16 bases separating them. The CDR3 extends over 15 amino acids. Per germline, CDR1 WSHSY and CDR2 SAAADI. CDR3 protein: CASAKVGSLNTEAFF. In nucleotides, the CDR3 is TGCGCCAGCGCAAAAGTGGGCAGCCTGAACACTGAAGCTTTCTTT.

The chain uses TRBV7-6 and TRBJ1-1; possibly TRBD1 for D (6 bases). The V gene's germline CDR1 is SGHVS and CDR2 FNYEAQ. V lost 1 base, J lost 5 bases, and 14 bases lay in between. The CDR3 is 15 amino acids. The DNA of the CDR3 is TGTGCCAGCAGCTTAGGTACAGGGCTGGGGACTGAAGCTTTCTTT. Amino acids: CASSLGTGLGTEAFF.

This chain joins TRBV6-5 and TRBJ2-3; TRBD1 might be the D (6 bases). Germline lookup yields CDR1 MNHEY and CDR2 SVGAGI. The CDR3 has 15 amino acids. Trimming stripped 6 bases from V and 4 bases from J, with 17 bases between. This chain's CDR3 is CASRTQTGRSDTQYF. In DNA, the CDR3 is TGTGCCAGCAGAACCCAGACAGGCAGGTCAGATACGCAGTATTTT.

V usage is TRBV18 and J usage is TRBJ2-5; TRBD1 matches at 11 bases. This CDR3 region has 16 residues. The germline V gene has CDR1 KGHSH and CDR2 LQKENI. The J segment lost 5 bases and the V segment lost 6 bases, leaving 11 bases of the junction unmatched. The DNA of the CDR3 is TGTGCCAGCTCTCCCCGGGACAGGGGGGCGAGTGAGACCCAGTACTTC. Encoded protein: CASSPRDRGASETQYF.

The rearrangement joins TRBV27 to TRBJ1-2; TRBD1 matches 8 bases. The V gene end was trimmed by 6 bases and the J gene end by 4 bases; junction bases not matched to a gene: 13. Germline V lookup: CDR1 MNHEY, CDR2 SMNVEV (reference sequence). This CDR3 region has 16 residues. CDR3 nucleotides: TGTGCCAGCAGACAACGACAGGGGCAGAGAGGCTATGGCTACACCTTC. Protein product: CASRQRQGQRGYGYTF.

The chain uses TRBV14 and TRBJ2-7; D is perhaps TRBD1 (6 bases). The CDR3 is made up of 14 amino acids. Trimming removed 3 bases from V and 7 bases from J, with 16 bases in between. CDR1 is SGHDN and CDR2 is FVKESK in the germline V gene. The CDR3 coding sequence is TGTGCCAGCAGCCAGGGAGTACAGGGTAAGGAGCAGTACTTC. The encoded protein is CASSQGVQGKEQYF.

V gene TRBV7-2 combines with J gene TRBJ2-7; tentative D call: TRBD1 (7 bases). The V end was cut by 1 base, the J end by 6 bases, with 13 bases between. CDR1 and CDR2 (germline): SGHTA, FQGNSA. The CDR3 length is 14 residues. As DNA, the CDR3 is TGTGCCAGCAGCTTAGAACAGGGGAGGTCCGAGCAGTACTTC. Residues: CASSLEQGRSEQYF.

This sequence joins TRBV6-5 and TRBJ1-2, with TRBD1 matching over 7 bases. Germline V CDR1 and CDR2: MNHEY, SVGAGI. CDR3 size: 12 residues. Trimming at V came to 5 bases and at J to 8 bases, leaving 5 bases not matched to a gene. Here the CDR3 reads CASSNTGVGYTF. The CDR3 DNA reads as TGTGCCAGCAGTAACACAGGGGTCGGCTACACCTTC.

This chain links TRBV27 with TRBJ2-5; perhaps TRBD1 as D (6 bases). Trimming pared 4 bases from V and 1 base from J, leaving 10 bases between. Germline values: CDR1 MNHEY, CDR2 SMNVEV (reference sequence). The CDR3 loop spans 14 amino acids. The CDR3 sequence: CASSWGPAQETQYF. The CDR3 nucleotides are TGTGCCAGCAGTTGGGGGCCCGCCCAAGAGACCCAGTACTTC.

CDR3 protein: CASSSPRTSGGAHTQYF. The CDR3 nucleotides read TGTGCCAGCAGCTCCCCCCGGACTAGCGGGGGGGCACATACGCAGTATTTT. The gene calls are TRBV11-2 and TRBJ2-3; 15 bases match TRBD2. Trimming at V came to 4 bases and at J to 7 bases, leaving 9 bases not matched to a gene. This CDR3 contains 17 residues. Germline V gene sequence: CDR1 SGHAT, CDR2 FQNNGV.